This TCR beta chain was found in a study of blood T cell repertoires in COVID-19. At the level of the study: Spain, Italy and the United States supplied samples that represented acute and convalescent COVID-19.

The V gene end was trimmed by 5 bases and the J gene end by 4 bases; junction bases not matched to a gene: 5. Germline assignment: CDR1 SGHAT and CDR2 FQNNGV. The CDR3 sequence is 14 residues long. This clone has more than one count but fewer than ten. Authors' processing steps: By means of reference gene primer amplification, nucleated cell counts were estimated. The repertoire was sequenced with immunoSEQ multiplex PCR; TCRdb's copy has only in-frame clones and lacks some. V and J calls and clone size come straight from that table; D and trimming were deduced from the DNA. Among about 97,000 clones, roughly 80% were seen once, and the ten largest hold about 4%.

This clonotype was sampled from a man aged 60-69 years with acute or convalescent COVID-19. The chain carries TRBV11-2 and TRBJ2-7; 10 bases are shared with TRBD2. Material for sequencing was peripheral blood. CDR3 protein: CASSRGLAAYEQYF. Written as DNA, the CDR3 is TGTGCCAGCAGCCGAGGACTAGCGGCTTACGAGCAGTACTTC.